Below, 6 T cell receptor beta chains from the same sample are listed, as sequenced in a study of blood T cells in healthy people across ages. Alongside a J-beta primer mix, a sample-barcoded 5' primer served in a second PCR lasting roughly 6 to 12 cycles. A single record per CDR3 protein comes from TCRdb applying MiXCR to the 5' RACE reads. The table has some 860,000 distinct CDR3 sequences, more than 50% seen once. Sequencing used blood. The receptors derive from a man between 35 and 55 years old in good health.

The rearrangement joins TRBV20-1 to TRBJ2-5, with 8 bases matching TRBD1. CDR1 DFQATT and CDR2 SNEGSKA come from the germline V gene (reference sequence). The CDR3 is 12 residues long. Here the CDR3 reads CTGQGGGETQYF. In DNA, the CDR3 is TGCACTGGACAGGGCGGAGGGGAGACCCAGTACTTC.

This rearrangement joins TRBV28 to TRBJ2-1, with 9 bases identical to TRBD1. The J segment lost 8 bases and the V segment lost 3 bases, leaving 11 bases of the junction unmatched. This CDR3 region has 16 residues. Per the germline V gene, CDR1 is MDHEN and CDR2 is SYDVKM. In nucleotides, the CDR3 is TGTGCCAGCAGTTTGTCACCGGGACAGGGTCAGCATGAGCAGTTCTTC. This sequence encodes CASSLSPGQGQHEQFF.

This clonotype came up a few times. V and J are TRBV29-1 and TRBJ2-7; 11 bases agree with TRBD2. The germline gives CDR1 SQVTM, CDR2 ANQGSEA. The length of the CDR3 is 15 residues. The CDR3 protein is CSTTGTSGLSYEQYF. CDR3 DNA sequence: TGCAGTACCACCGGGACTAGCGGACTCTCCTACGAGCAGTACTTC.

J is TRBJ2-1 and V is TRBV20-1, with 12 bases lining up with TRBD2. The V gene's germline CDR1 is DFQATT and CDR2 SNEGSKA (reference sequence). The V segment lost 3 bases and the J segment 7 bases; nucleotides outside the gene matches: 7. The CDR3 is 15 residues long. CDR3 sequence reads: CSASKTSGRSNEQFF. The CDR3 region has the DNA TGCAGTGCTAGCAAGACTAGCGGGAGATCGAATGAGCAGTTCTTC.

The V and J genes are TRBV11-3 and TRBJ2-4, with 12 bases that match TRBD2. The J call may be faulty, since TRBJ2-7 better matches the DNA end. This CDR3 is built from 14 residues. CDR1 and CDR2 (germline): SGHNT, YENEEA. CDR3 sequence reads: CASSSGLAGIEQYF. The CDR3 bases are TGTGCCAGCAGCTCGGGACTAGCGGGCATCGAGCAGTACTTC.

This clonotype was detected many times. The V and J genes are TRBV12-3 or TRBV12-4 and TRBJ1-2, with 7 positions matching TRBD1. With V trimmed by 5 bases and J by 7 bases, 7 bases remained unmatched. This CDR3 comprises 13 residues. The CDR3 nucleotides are TGTGCCAGCAGTCGGGACAGTATGCTTGGCTACACCTTC. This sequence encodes CASSRDSMLGYTF.